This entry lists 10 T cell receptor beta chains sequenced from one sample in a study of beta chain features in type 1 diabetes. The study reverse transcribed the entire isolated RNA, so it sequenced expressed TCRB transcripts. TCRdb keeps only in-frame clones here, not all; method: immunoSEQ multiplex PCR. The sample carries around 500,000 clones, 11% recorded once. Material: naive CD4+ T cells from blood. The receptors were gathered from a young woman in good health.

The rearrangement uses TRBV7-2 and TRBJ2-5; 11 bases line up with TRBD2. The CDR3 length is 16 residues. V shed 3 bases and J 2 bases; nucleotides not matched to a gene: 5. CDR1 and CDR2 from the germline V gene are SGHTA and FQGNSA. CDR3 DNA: TGTGCCAGCAGCTTTGCGTTAGCGGGGGGGCAAGAGACCCAGTACTTC. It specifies CASSFALAGGQETQYF.

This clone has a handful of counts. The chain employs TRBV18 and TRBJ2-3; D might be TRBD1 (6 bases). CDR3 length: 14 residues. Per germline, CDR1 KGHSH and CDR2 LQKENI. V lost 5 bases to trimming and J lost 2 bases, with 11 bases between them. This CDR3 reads CASSYRDLTDTQYF. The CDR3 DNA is TGTGCCAGCTCATACAGGGACCTCACAGATACGCAGTATTTT.

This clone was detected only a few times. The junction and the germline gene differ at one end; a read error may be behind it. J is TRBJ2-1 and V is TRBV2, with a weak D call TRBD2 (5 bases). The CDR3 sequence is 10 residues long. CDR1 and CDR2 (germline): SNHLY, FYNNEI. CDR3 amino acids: CGVGYNEQFF. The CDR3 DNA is TGCGGGGTCGGATACAATGAGCAGTTCTTC.

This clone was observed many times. In nucleotides, the CDR3 is TGTGCCAGCAGTTCCGCAGGGGATGACTACAATGAGCAGTTCTTC. Protein product: CASSSAGDDYNEQFF. V and J are TRBV28 and TRBJ2-1; the D gene is possibly TRBD1 (6 bases). Deletions cut 4 bases from V and 3 bases from J, with 13 bases between. Germline loops: CDR1 MDHEN, CDR2 SYDVKM. This CDR3 is 15 amino acids long.

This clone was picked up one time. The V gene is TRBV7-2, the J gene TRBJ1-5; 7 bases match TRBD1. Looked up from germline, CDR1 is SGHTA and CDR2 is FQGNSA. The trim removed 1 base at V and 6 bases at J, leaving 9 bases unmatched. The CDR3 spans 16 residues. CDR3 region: CASSLGDRVSGQPQHF. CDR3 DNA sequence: TGTGCCAGCAGCTTAGGCGACAGGGTTTCGGGTCAGCCCCAGCATTTT.

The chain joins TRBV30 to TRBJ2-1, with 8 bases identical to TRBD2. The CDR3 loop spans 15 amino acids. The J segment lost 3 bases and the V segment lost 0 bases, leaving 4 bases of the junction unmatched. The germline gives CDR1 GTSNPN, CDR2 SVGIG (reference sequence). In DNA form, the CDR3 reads TGTGCCTGGAGTGTAATTAGCGGGGACTACAATGAGCAGTTCTTC. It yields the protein CAWSVISGDYNEQFF.

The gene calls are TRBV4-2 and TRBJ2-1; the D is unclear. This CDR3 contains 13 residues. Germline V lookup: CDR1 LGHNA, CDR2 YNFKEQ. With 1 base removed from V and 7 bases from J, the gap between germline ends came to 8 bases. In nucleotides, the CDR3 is TGTGCCAGCAGCCAAGTACGGTCAAATGAGCAGTTCTTC. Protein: CASSQVRSNEQFF.

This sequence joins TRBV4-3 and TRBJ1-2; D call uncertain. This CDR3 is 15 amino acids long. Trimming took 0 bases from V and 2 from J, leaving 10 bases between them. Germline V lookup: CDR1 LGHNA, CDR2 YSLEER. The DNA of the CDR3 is TGCGCCAGCAGCCAAGAGGGGATCCAAAACTATGGCTACACCTTC. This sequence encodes CASSQEGIQNYGYTF.

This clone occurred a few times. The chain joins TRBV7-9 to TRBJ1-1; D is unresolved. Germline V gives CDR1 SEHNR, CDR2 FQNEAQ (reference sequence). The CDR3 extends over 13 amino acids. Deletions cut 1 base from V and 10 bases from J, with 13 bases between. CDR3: CASSLGLRTSAFF. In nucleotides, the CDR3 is TGTGCCAGCAGCTTAGGGCTTAGGACCTCAGCTTTCTTT. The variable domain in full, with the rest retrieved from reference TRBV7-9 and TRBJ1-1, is DTGVSQNPRHKITKRGQNVTFRCDPISEHNRLYWYRQTLGQGPEFLTYFQNEAQLEKSRLLSDRFSAERPKGSFSTLEIQRTEQGDSAMYLCASSLGLRTSAFFGQGTRLTVV.

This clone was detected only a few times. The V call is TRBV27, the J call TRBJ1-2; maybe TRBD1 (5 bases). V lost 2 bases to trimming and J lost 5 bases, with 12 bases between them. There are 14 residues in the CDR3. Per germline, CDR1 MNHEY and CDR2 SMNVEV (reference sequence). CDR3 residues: CASSLGGRGYGYTF. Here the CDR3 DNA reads TGTGCCAGCAGTTTAGGGGGAAGAGGGTATGGCTACACCTTC.